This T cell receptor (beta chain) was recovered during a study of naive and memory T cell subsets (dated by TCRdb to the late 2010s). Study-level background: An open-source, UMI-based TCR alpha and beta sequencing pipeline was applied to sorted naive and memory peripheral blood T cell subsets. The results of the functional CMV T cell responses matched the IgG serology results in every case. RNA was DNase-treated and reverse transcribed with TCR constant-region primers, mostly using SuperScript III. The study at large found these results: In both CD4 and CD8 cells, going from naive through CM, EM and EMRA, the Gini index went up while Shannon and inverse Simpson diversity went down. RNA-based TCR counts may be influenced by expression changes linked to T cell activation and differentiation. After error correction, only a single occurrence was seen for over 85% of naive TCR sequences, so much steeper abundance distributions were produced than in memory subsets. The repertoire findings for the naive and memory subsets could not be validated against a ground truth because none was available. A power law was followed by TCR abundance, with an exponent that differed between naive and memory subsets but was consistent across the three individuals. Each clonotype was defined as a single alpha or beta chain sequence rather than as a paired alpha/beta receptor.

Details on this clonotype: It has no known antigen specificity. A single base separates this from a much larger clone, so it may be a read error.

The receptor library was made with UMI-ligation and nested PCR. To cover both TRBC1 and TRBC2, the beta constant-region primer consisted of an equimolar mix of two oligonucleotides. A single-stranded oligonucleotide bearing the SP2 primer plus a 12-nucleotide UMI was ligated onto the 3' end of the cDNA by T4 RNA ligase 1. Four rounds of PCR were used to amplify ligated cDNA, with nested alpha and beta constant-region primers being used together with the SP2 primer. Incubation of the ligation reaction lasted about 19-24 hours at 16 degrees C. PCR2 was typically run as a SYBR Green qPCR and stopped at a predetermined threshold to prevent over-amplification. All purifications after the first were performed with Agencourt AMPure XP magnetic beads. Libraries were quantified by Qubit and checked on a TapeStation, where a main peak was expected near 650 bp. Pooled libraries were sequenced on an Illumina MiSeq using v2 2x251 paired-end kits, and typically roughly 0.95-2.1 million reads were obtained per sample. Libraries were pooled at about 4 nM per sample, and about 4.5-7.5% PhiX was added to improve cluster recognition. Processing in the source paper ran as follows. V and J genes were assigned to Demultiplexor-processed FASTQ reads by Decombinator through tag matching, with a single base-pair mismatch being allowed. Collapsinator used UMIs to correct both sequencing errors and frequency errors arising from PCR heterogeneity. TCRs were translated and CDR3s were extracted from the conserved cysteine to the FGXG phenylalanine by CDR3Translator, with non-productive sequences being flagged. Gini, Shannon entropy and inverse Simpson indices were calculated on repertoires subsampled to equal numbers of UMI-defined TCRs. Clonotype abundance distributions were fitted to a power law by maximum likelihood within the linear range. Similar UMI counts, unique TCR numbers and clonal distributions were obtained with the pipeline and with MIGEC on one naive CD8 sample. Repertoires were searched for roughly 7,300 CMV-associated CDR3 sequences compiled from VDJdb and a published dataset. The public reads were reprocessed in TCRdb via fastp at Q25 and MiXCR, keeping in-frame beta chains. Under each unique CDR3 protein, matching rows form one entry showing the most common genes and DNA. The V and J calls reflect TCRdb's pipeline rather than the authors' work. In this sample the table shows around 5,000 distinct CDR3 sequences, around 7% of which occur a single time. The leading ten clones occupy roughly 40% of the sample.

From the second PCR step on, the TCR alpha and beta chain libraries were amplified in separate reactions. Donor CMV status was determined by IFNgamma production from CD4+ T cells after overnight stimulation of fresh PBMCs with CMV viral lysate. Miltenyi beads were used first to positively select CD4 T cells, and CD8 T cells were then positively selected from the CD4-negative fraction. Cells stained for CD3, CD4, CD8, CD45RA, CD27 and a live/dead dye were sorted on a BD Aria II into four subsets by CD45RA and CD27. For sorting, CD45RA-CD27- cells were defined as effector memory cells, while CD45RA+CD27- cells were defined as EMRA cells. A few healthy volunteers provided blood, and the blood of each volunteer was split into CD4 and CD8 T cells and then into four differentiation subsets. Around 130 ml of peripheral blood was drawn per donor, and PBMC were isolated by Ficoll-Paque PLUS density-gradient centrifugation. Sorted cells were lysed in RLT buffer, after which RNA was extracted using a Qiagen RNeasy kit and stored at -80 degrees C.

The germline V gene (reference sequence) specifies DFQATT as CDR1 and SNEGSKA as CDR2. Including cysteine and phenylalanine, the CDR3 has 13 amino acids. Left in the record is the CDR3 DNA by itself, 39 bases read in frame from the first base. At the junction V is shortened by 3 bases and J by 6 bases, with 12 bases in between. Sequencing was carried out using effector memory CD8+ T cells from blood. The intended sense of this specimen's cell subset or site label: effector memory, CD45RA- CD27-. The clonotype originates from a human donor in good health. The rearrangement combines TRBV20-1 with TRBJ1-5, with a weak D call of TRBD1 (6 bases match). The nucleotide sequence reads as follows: TGCAGTGCTAGTGAGGGGGTGTTTCAGCCCCAGCATTTT. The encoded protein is CSASEGVFQPQHF.